The rows below give T cell receptor beta chains drawn from one sample of a study of spatial heterogeneity in lung cancer. TCRdb analysed the 5' RACE reads with MiXCR anew, one entry per CDR3 protein. Among about 17,000 distinct CDR3 sequences, roughly 5.7% were seen once, and the ten largest hold 6.8%. The sample consisted of lung tumor tissue, taken at surgery. Receptors were obtained from a male donor with early-stage non-small cell lung cancer. Both conserved end residues are part of each CDR3. A D gene is named only where the DNA matches it firmly.

v_gene,j_gene,len,d_gene,CDR3aa
TRBV19,TRBJ2-1,13,NA,CASSIVQWGEQFF
TRBV7-2,TRBJ2-3,15,NA,CASSLSLQETDTQYF
TRBV29-1,TRBJ2-7,14,NA,CSVERAMGSYEQYF
TRBV7-2,TRBJ2-7,13,NA,CASSLHVDNEQYF
TRBV2,TRBJ1-5,14,TRBD1,CASTLGTGNQPQHF
TRBV4-1,TRBJ2-1,19,TRBD2,CASSQEASGRAISYNEQFF
TRBV6-1,TRBJ1-2,16,TRBD1,CASSEAGTGVSYGYTF
TRBV4-2,TRBJ1-1,14,NA,CASSQLPENTEAFF
TRBV7-8,TRBJ2-1,12,NA,CASSLAHNEQFF
TRBV28,TRBJ1-2,13,NA,CASSFGRYYGYTF
TRBV6-2/TRBV6-3,TRBJ1-2,13,TRBD1,CASSQGQTYGYTF
TRBV11-2,TRBJ2-5,11,NA,CASSPTRTQYF
TRBV20-1,TRBJ2-5,16,TRBD2,CSAQGLAGTPQETQYF
TRBV18,TRBJ1-2,17,NA,CASSPPLMTATNYGYTF
TRBV29-1,TRBJ1-1,13,NA,CSVDQGTNTEAFF
TRBV12-5,TRBJ1-5,14,NA,CASGLFEGNQPQHF
TRBV5-4,TRBJ1-3,15,NA,CASSGASPGGNTIYF
TRBV7-2,TRBJ2-1,12,TRBD1,CASSFRTGEQFF
TRBV20-1,TRBJ2-7,16,TRBD1,CSARDESGTGGYEQYF
TRBV29-1,TRBJ1-1,13,TRBD1,CSARGQGNTEAFF
TRBV18,TRBJ2-2,13,NA,CASSPPGTGELFF
TRBV20-1,TRBJ1-6,15,TRBD1,CSARDPRTGDSPLHF
TRBV6-2/TRBV6-3,TRBJ2-7,16,NA,CASSPLVIGRSYEQYF
TRBV5-6,TRBJ2-1,16,TRBD2,CASSRGLAGVSNEQFF
TRBV12-3/TRBV12-4,TRBJ1-1,14,TRBD1,CASSPVTGGTEAFF
TRBV18,TRBJ2-7,13,NA,CASSPPASYEQYF
TRBV15,TRBJ2-7,19,TRBD1,CATSRDPPPRTGNTYEQYF
TRBV7-2,TRBJ2-1,15,NA,CASRPGNRGFNEQFF
TRBV7-2,TRBJ1-3,16,NA,CASSFSRGGSGNTIYF